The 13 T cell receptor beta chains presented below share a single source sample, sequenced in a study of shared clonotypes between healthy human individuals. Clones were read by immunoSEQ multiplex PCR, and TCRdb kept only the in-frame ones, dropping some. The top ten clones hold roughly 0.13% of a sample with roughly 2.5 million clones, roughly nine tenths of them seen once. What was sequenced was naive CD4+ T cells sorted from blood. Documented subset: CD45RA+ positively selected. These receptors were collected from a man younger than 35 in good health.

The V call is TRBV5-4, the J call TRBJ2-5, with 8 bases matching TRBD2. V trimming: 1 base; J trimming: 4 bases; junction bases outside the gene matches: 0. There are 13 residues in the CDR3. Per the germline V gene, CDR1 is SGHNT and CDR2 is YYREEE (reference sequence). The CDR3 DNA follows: TGTGCCAGCAGCTTGACTAGCGGAGAGACCCAGTACTTC. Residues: CASSLTSGETQYF.

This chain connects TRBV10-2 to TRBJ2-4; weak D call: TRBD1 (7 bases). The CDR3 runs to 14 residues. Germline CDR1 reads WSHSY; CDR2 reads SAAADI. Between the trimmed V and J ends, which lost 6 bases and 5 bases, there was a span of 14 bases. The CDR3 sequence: CASSQQGRQNIQYF. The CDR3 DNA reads TGCGCCAGCAGCCAACAGGGGAGGCAAAACATTCAGTACTTC.

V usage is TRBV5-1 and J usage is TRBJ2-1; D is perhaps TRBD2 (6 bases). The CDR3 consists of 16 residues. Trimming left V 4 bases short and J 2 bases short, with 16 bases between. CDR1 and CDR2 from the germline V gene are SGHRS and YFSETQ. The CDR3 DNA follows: TGCGCCAGCAGCCCAACTATAGCGGAGCCCTACAATGAGCAGTTCTTC. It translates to CASSPTIAEPYNEQFF.

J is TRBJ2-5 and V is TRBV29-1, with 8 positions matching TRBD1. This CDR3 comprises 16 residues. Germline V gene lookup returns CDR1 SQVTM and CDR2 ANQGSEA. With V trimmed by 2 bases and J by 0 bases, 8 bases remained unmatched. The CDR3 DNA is TGCAGCGTTGAACGCACCGGGACAGGCTACCAAGAGACCCAGTACTTC. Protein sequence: CSVERTGTGYQETQYF.

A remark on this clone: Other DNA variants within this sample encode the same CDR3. The CDR3 bases are TGCGCCAGCGCCAGGGGGAACCAAGAGACCCAGTACTTC. It yields the protein CASARGNQETQYF. This chain links TRBV5-1 with TRBJ2-5, with TRBD1 matching over 7 bases. The CDR3 spans 13 residues. Trimming cost V 7 bases and J 0 bases; bases outside gene matches: 3. Germline CDR1 reads SGHRS; CDR2 reads YFSETQ.

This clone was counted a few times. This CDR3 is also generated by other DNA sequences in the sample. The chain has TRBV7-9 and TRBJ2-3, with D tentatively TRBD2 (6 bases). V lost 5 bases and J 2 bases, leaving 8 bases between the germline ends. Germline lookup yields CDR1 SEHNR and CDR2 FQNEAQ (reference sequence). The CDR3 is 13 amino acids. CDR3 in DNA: TGTGCCAGCAGCCGGGACTTCACAGATACGCAGTATTTT. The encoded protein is CASSRDFTDTQYF.

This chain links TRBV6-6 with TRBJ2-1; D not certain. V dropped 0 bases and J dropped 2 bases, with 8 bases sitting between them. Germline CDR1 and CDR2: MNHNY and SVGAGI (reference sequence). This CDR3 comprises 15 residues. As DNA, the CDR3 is TGTGCCAGCAGTTACTCCCCCGTTACCTACAATGAGCAGTTCTTC. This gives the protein CASSYSPVTYNEQFF.

CDR3 residues: CASSLDGLGGNTIYF. The CDR3 DNA reads as TGTGCCAGCAGCTTAGACGGCCTCGGTGGAAACACCATATATTTT. This chain uses TRBV11-2 with TRBJ1-3; D remains unclear. The CDR3 covers 15 residues. The V gene's germline CDR1 is SGHAT and CDR2 FQNNGV. V was shortened by 0 bases and J by 3 bases, with 9 bases between the two germline ends.

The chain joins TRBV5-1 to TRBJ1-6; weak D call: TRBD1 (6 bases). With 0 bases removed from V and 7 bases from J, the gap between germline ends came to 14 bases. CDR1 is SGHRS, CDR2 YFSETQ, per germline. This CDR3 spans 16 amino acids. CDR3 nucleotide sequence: TGCGCCAGCAGCTTGGGAGAATACAGGGTGAATTCACCCCTCCACTTT. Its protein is CASSLGEYRVNSPLHF.

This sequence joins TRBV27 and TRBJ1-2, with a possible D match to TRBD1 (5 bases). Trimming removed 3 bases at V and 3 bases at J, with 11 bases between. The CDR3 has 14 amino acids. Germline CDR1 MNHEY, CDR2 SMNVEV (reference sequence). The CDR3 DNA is TGTGCCAGCAGTTTCGTAGGGGAGCACTATGGCTACACCTTC. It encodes CASSFVGEHYGYTF.

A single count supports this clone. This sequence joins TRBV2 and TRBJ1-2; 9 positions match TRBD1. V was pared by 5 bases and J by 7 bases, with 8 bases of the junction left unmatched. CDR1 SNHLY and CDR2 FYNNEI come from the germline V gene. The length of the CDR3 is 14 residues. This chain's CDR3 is CASSSGTGTSGYTF. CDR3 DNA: TGTGCCAGCAGTTCCGGGACAGGGACTTCTGGCTACACCTTC.

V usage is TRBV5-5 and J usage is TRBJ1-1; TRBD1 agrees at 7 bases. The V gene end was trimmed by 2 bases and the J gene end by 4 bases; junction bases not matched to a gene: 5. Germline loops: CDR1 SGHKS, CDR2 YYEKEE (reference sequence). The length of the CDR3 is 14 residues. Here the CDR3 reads CASSFSTGSTEAFF. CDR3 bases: TGTGCCAGCAGCTTCTCGACAGGGAGCACTGAAGCTTTCTTT.

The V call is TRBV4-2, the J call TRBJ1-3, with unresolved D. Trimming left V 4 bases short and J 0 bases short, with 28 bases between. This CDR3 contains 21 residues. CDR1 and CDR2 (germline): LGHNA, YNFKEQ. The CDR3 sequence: CASSPRRYVPGASSSGNTIYF. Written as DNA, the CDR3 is TGTGCCAGCAGCCCCCGTCGATATGTTCCTGGAGCCTCGAGCTCTGGAAACACCATATATTTT.